The source of this TCR beta chain is a study of PD-L1 blockade in urothelial cancer. Study information: Patients previously received 0 to 3 chemotherapy regimens. Typically, measured as a median, blood samples had 141,255 T cells. At 3 weeks after treatment start (second dose) and again at 6 weeks, blood was analyzed.

This CDR3 spans 14 amino acids. Germline loops: CDR1 SGHRS, CDR2 YFSETQ. The V and J ends lost 1 base and 0 bases, in that order; junction bases with no gene match: 1. Using immunoSEQ multiplex PCR, the repertoire was profiled, and TCRdb retains in-frame clones only, with some absent. The sample consists of about 30,000 clones, roughly nine tenths of them appearing once. Time point indicated: peripheral blood 6 weeks after treatment start. The receptor's source is a man older than 75 with urothelial cancer. This sample comprised PBMCs, obtained around atezolizumab (anti-PD-L1) treatment. V gene TRBV5-1 combines with J gene TRBJ2-7; 7 nucleotides match TRBD2. The CDR3 nucleotides read TGCGCCAGCAGCTTGAGGGACTACTCCTACGAGCAGTACTTC. Encoded protein: CASSLRDYSYEQYF.